The 25 T cell receptor beta chains in this list originate from one sample, sequenced in a study of low-dose radiotherapy and immunotherapy resistance in tumors. Time point specified: before trial treatment. Covering alpha and beta chains, TRAV- and TRBV-specific primers were used for the first-strand cDNA. It was with a constant-region primer and a V-primer adapter that TCRs were amplified over roughly 19 PCR cycles. TCRdb fed the reads into MiXCR, producing one record per CDR3 protein. The sample lists under 70,000 distinct CDR3 sequences, less than 25% occurring once. The sequenced sample was PBMCs, obtained before treatment. Every receptor here comes from a male donor with prostate cancer.

This clonotype was recorded at least ten times. This sequence joins TRBV20-1 and TRBJ2-7; no firm D call. Trimming removed 6 bases from V and 5 bases from J, with 11 bases in between. Germline lookup yields CDR1 DFQATT and CDR2 SNEGSKA (reference sequence). CDR3 size: 11 residues. The CDR3 DNA sequence: TGCAGTGCAACCCGAAGCAACGAGCAGTACTTC. Its protein is CSATRSNEQYF.

This clonotype has only one observation. V and J are TRBV18 and TRBJ1-5, with a possible D match to TRBD1 (5 bases). The V end was cut by 2 bases, the J end by 6 bases, with 8 bases between. This CDR3 is built from 13 residues. Germline CDR1 is KGHSH and CDR2 is LQKENI. CDR3 in DNA: TGTGCCAGCTCACCAGAGAGGGGTCAGCCCCAGCATTTT. It specifies CASSPERGQPQHF.

This clonotype was recorded at least ten times. This rearrangement joins TRBV7-2 to TRBJ2-5; no reliable D call. The germline gives CDR1 SGHTA, CDR2 FQGNSA. V was pared by 0 bases and J by 2 bases, with 4 bases between. The CDR3 covers 13 residues. The CDR3 is CASSLARQETQYF. In DNA, the CDR3 is TGTGCCAGCAGCTTAGCACGGCAAGAGACCCAGTACTTC. The whole variable domain, remainder taken from reference TRBV7-2 and TRBJ2-5, is GAGVSQSPSNKVTEKGKDVELRCDPISGHTALYWYRQSLGQGLEFLIYFQGNSAPDKSGLPSDRFSAERTGGSVSTLTIQRTQQEDSAVYLCASSLARQETQYFGPGTRLLVL.

This rearrangement joins TRBV30 to TRBJ1-1, with 7 bases aligning to TRBD1. V lost 2 bases and J lost 9; bases outside the gene matches: 15. Germline CDR1 reads GTSNPN; CDR2 reads SVGIG (reference sequence). The CDR3 extends over 15 amino acids. The DNA for the CDR3 is TGTGCCTGGAGTACCGGAAAGGGGGCGCGGACGCAAGCTTTCTTT. Amino acid sequence: CAWSTGKGARTQAFF.

The chain employs TRBV18 and TRBJ2-2, with D uncertain. The CDR3 is 14 amino acids. Germline loops: CDR1 KGHSH, CDR2 LQKENI. V was shortened by 3 bases and J by 1 base, with 6 bases between the two germline ends. CDR3 bases: TGTGCCAGCTCACCGGACCGGAACACCGGGGAGCTGTTTTTT. Protein product: CASSPDRNTGELFF. Based on the CDR3 plus reference TRBV18 and TRBJ2-2, the full variable domain is NAGVMQNPRHLVRRRGQEARLRCSPMKGHSHVYWYRQLPEEGLKFMVYLQKENIIDESGMPKERFSAEFPKEGPSILRIQQVVRGDSAAYFCASSPDRNTGELFFGEGSRLTVL.

In its sample, this clonotype was seen many times. The genes are TRBV20-1 and TRBJ1-4; the D is unclear. This CDR3 has 11 amino acids. Trimming pared 4 bases from V and 5 bases from J, leaving 5 bases between. The germline CDR1 and CDR2 sequences are DFQATT and SNEGSKA (reference sequence). The CDR3 protein is CSAKKNEKLFF. The CDR3 region has the DNA TGCAGTGCTAAAAAAAATGAAAAACTGTTTTTT.

This clonotype was found many times. The CDR3 DNA sequence: TGTGCCAGCACCAGAACAGGGGGGCTGGGCTATGGCTACACCTTC. This gives the protein CASTRTGGLGYGYTF. The chain couples TRBV2 to TRBJ1-2, with 8 bases identical to TRBD1. The CDR3 is 15 amino acids. Germline-derived CDR1 and CDR2 are SNHLY and FYNNEI. After removal of 7 bases from V and 4 bases from J, the junction contained 11 bases not matched to a gene.

Concerning this clonotype: One end of the junction is discordant with germline, which a read error may explain. This sequence joins TRBV5-6 and TRBJ2-1, with a possible D match to TRBD1 (5 bases). CDR3 length: 15 amino acids. Germline assignment: CDR1 SGHDT and CDR2 YYEEEE. CDR3 in amino acids: CASNLAHLGDNEQFF. Written as DNA, the CDR3 is TGTGCCAGCAACTTGGCCCATCTAGGGGACAATGAGCAGTTCTTC.

The chain uses TRBV28 and TRBJ2-7; the D gene could be TRBD1 or TRBD2 (5 bases each). This CDR3 has 14 amino acids. The germline V gene encodes CDR1 MDHEN and CDR2 SYDVKM. V dropped 7 bases and J dropped 1 base, with 14 bases sitting between them. DNA of the CDR3: TGTGCCAGCACCACACCTGGGGGTTCCTACGAGCAGTACTTC. Amino acids: CASTTPGGSYEQYF.

In its sample, this clonotype was seen many times. The rearrangement joins TRBV10-2 to TRBJ1-2; D not resolved. CDR3 size: 13 residues. The germline gives CDR1 WSHSY, CDR2 SAAADI. Trimming left V 3 bases short and J 4 bases short, with 9 bases between. The CDR3 DNA reads as TGCGCCAGCAGTGAATTTCCAGCCTATGGCTACACCTTC. It codes for CASSEFPAYGYTF.

This chain uses TRBV4-2 with TRBJ1-2; 11 bases are a match to TRBD1. Germline values: CDR1 LGHNA, CDR2 YNFKEQ. CDR3 length: 14 residues. With V trimmed by 2 bases and J by 7 bases, 3 bases remained unmatched. The CDR3 DNA reads as TGTGCCAGCAGCCAACCGGACAGGGGGCTTGGCTACACCTTC. Residues: CASSQPDRGLGYTF.

This clonotype has ten or more counts. This sequence joins TRBV6-2 or TRBV6-3 and TRBJ2-2, with 10 bases matching TRBD2. Per germline, CDR1 MNHEY and CDR2 SVGEGT. The CDR3 runs to 15 residues. J gave up 3 bases and V 5 bases, and 3 bases lay outside the gene matches. The DNA of the CDR3 is TGTGCCAGCAGTGAGCGGGGGGGCTACACCGGGGAGCTGTTTTTT. Translated, it gives CASSERGGYTGELFF.

This clonotype was seen at least ten times. J is TRBJ2-2 and V is TRBV5-4; the D gene is possibly TRBD1 (5 bases). The CDR3 loop spans 16 amino acids. V lost 4 bases and J lost 5, with 18 bases in between. Germline CDR1 reads SGHNT; CDR2 reads YYREEE (reference sequence). The CDR3 loop reads CASSPPGQILTGELFF. Here the CDR3 DNA reads TGTGCCAGCAGCCCTCCCGGACAAATTTTGACCGGGGAGCTGTTTTTT.

This clonotype was counted at least ten times. This chain uses TRBV7-2 with TRBJ2-3, with a tentative D call TRBD2 (5 bases). Trimming stripped 5 bases from V and 0 bases from J, with 12 bases between. Germline loops: CDR1 SGHTA, CDR2 FQGNSA. The CDR3 has 15 amino acids. CDR3 protein: CASSLAGGSTDTQYF. DNA for the CDR3: TGTGCCAGCAGCCTGGCCGGCGGGAGCACAGATACGCAGTATTTT.

This clonotype was counted only a few times. With a far larger clone one base away, a read error is the likely cause. This chain uses TRBV5-1 with TRBJ2-7; TRBD2 might be the D (7 bases). V was cut by 3 bases and J by 7 bases, with 20 bases left in between. The CDR3 runs 15 residues. Germline CDR1 SGHRS, CDR2 YFSETQ. CDR3 sequence reads: CASSSRGALSGEQYF. The DNA for the CDR3 is TGCGCCAGCAGCTCTCGGGGGGCCCTAAGCGGTGAGCAGTACTTC.

This clonotype was recorded at least ten times. The J gene is TRBJ2-1, the V gene TRBV7-9, with no clear D. CDR1 and CDR2 from the germline V gene are SEHNR and FQNEAQ (reference sequence). There are 14 residues in the CDR3. V was shortened by 3 bases and J by 1 base, with 7 bases between the two germline ends. The DNA for the CDR3 is TGTGCCAGCAGCTTTACGAGTTCCTACAATGAGCAGTTCTTC. It encodes CASSFTSSYNEQFF.

This clonotype appeared many times. The rearrangement links TRBV20-1 to TRBJ2-3, with TRBD2 identical over 8 bases. Germline CDR1 DFQATT, CDR2 SNEGSKA (reference sequence). The CDR3 consists of 16 residues. The ends lost 4 bases at V and 1 base at J; junction bases unmatched: 10. The CDR3 loop is CSATSREGGGTDTQYF. CDR3 bases: TGCAGTGCTACCAGCCGGGAGGGAGGGGGCACAGATACGCAGTATTTT.

This clonotype was counted ten times or more. The V and J genes are TRBV7-9 and TRBJ2-1; no clear D. Trimming removed 5 bases from V and 6 bases from J, with 8 bases in between. Germline V CDR1 and CDR2: SEHNR, FQNEAQ (reference sequence). The length of the CDR3 is 12 residues. The CDR3 DNA reads as TGTGCCAGCAGCACCTTGACCAATGAGCAGTTCTTC. Translating gives CASSTLTNEQFF.

For this clonotype: This likely came from a read error, as a far larger clone is one base away. V gene TRBV5-1 combines with J gene TRBJ2-1; TRBD2 is a possible D gene (6 bases). V shed 3 bases and J shed 10 bases, with 17 bases lying between them. Germline assignment: CDR1 SGHRS and CDR2 YFSETQ. This CDR3 region has 14 residues. The DNA of the CDR3 is TGCGCCAGCAGCTCTGACTCAGGAGGGGACGAGCAGTTCTTC. This sequence encodes CASSSDSGGDEQFF.

This clonotype has more than one count but fewer than ten. The V gene is TRBV3-1, the J gene TRBJ2-1; TRBD2 aligns across 7 bases. The CDR3 sequence is 15 residues long. V lost 3 bases to trimming and J lost 7 bases; unmatched junction nucleotides: 9. From germline, CDR1 is LGHDT and CDR2 YNNKEL (reference sequence). The CDR3 region is CASSQFTGGRNEQFF. CDR3 DNA: TGTGCCAGCAGCCAGTTCACGGGAGGTAGGAATGAGCAGTTCTTC.

Worth noting for this clonotype: It differs at one base from a far larger clone, so likely a read error. V is TRBV6-5 and J is TRBJ2-5; no clear D. The V end was cut by 5 bases, the J end by 7 bases, with 17 bases between. Per the germline V gene, CDR1 is MNHEY and CDR2 is SVGAGI. The length of the CDR3 is 14 residues. DNA of the CDR3: TGTGCCAGCAGTGAATCTCGGCCTGTGGGGACCCAGTACTTC. The encoded protein is CASSESRPVGTQYF.

This clonotype was counted many times. This chain joins TRBV5-1 and TRBJ2-5; TRBD1 is a possible D gene (6 bases). The CDR3 covers 16 residues. V shed 3 bases and J shed 7 bases, with 22 bases lying between them. CDR1 SGHRS and CDR2 YFSETQ come from the germline V gene. CDR3 sequence: CASSSGPSGERGTQYF. CDR3 DNA sequence: TGCGCCAGCAGCTCCGGGCCCTCAGGGGAGAGGGGGACCCAGTACTTC.

About this clonotype: A far larger clone is one nucleotide away, so this likely arose from a read error. This chain connects TRBV10-2 to TRBJ2-1; 8 bases are a match to TRBD1. In germline, CDR1 is WSHSY, CDR2 SAAADI. The CDR3 covers 12 residues. V lost 10 bases to trimming and J lost 10 bases; unmatched junction nucleotides: 9. In DNA form, the CDR3 reads TGCGCCACCCGACAGGGGAGTGTAGAGCAGTTCTTC. Its translation: CATRQGSVEQFF.

This clonotype has ten or more counts. The chain uses TRBV6-1 and TRBJ2-7; TRBD1 matches at 9 bases. The CDR3 totals 14 residues. Germline V gives CDR1 MNHNS, CDR2 SASEGT. V shed 6 bases and J 2 bases; nucleotides not matched to a gene: 5. CDR3 amino acids: CASSLGQGAYEQYF. CDR3 bases: TGTGCCAGCAGCCTGGGACAGGGTGCCTACGAGCAGTACTTC.

The sample holds many counts of this clonotype. This chain links TRBV5-1 with TRBJ2-3, with D possibly called TRBD1 or TRBD2 (5 bases each). The CDR3 is 14 amino acids. Germline V gene sequence: CDR1 SGHRS, CDR2 YFSETQ. V lost 2 bases and J 2 bases, leaving 9 bases between the germline ends. CDR3 region: CASSLQEVTDTQYF. CDR3 sequence (DNA): TGCGCCAGCAGCTTACAGGAGGTCACAGATACGCAGTATTTT.